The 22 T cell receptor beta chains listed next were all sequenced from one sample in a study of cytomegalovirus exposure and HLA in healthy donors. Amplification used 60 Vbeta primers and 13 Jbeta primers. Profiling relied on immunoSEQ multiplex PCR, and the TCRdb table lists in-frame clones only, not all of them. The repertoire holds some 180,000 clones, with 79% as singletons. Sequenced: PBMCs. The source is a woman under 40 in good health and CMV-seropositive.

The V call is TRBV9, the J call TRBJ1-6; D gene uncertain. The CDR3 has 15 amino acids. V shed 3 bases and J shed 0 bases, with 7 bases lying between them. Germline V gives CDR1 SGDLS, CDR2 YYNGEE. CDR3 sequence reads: CASSGASSYNSPLHF. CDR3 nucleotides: TGTGCCAGCAGCGGGGCAAGCTCCTATAATTCACCCCTCCACTTT.

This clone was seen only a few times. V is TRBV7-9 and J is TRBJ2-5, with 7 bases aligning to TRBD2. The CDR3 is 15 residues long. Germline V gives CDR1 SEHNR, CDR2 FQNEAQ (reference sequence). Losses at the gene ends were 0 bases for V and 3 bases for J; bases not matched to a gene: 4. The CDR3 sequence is CASSLADRGEETQYF. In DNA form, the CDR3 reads TGTGCCAGCAGCTTAGCGGACCGGGGGGAAGAGACCCAGTACTTC.

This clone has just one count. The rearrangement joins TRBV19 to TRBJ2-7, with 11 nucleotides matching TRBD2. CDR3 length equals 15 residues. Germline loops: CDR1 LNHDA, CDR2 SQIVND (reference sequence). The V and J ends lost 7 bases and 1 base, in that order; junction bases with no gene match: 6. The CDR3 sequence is CASTGGLAESYEQYF. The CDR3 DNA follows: TGTGCCAGTACGGGGGGACTAGCGGAATCCTACGAGCAGTACTTC.

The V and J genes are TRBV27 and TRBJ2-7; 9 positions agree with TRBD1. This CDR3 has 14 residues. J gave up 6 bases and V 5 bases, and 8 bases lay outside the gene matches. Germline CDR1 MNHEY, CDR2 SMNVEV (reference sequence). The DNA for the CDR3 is TGTGCCAGCAGTCAGGGACAGGGATTGAGCGAGCAGTACTTC. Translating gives CASSQGQGLSEQYF.

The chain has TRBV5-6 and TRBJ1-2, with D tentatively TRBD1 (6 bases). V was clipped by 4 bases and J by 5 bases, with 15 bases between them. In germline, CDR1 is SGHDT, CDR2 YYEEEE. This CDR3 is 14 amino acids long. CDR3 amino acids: CASSPRQVWYGYTF. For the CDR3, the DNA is TGTGCCAGCAGCCCACGACAGGTTTGGTATGGCTACACCTTC.

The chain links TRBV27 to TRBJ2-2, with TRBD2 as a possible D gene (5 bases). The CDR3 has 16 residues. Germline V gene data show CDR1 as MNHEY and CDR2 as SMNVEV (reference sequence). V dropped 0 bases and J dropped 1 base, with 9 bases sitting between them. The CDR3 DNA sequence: TGTGCCAGCAGTTTATCATTCGGGATGAACACCGGGGAGCTGTTTTTT. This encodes CASSLSFGMNTGELFF.

The chain's CDR3 is CASAGTGGADEQYF. Here the CDR3 DNA reads TGTGCCAGCGCTGGGACAGGGGGGGCGGACGAGCAGTACTTC. V usage is TRBV2 and J usage is TRBJ2-7; TRBD1 matches 11 bases. Germline V gives CDR1 SNHLY, CDR2 FYNNEI. Losses at the gene ends were 8 bases for V and 5 bases for J; bases not matched to a gene: 8. The CDR3 runs to 14 residues.

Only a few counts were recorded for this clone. CDR3 nucleotide sequence: TGTGCCAGCAGCTTGGGCTACAGCTACAATGAGCAGTTCTTC. This translates into CASSLGYSYNEQFF. This chain connects TRBV5-8 to TRBJ2-1; D is ambiguous. This CDR3 is built from 14 residues. From germline, CDR1 is SGHTS and CDR2 YDEGEE. V lost 0 bases and J lost 3, with 7 bases in between.

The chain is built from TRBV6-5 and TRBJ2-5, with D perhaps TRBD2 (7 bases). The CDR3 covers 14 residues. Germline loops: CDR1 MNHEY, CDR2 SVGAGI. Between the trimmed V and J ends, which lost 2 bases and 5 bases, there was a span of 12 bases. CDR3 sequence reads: CASSYRGAQETQYF. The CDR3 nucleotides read TGTGCCAGCAGTTACCGGGGGGCGCAGGAGACCCAGTACTTC.

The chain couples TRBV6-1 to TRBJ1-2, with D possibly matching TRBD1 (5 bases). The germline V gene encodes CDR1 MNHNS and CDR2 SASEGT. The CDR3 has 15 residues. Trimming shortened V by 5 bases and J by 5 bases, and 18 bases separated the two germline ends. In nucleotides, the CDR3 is TGTGCCAGCAGTCAACGGGACTCGAAAGGTTATGGCTACACCTTC. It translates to CASSQRDSKGYGYTF.

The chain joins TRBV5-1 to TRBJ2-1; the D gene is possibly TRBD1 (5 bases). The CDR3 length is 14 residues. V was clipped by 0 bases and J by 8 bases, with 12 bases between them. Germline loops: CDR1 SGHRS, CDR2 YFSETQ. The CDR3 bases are TGCGCCAGCAGCTTGGACAGGTCTAAGGATGAGCAGTTCTTC. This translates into CASSLDRSKDEQFF.

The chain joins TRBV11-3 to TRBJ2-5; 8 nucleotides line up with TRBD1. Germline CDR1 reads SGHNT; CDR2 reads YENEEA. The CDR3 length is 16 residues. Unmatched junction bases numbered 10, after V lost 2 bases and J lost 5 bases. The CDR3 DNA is TGTGCCAGCAGCTTACAGGGGGCAACAGCAGAGGAGACCCAGTACTTC. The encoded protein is CASSLQGATAEETQYF.

The CDR3, as DNA: TGCGCCAGCAGCTTGGCTCAAGAGACCCAGTACTTC. Translating it yields CASSLAQETQYF. The chain is built from TRBV5-1 and TRBJ2-5; D is unclear. V was cut by 0 bases and J by 2 bases, with 2 bases left in between. The CDR3 length is 12 residues. Germline V gives CDR1 SGHRS, CDR2 YFSETQ.

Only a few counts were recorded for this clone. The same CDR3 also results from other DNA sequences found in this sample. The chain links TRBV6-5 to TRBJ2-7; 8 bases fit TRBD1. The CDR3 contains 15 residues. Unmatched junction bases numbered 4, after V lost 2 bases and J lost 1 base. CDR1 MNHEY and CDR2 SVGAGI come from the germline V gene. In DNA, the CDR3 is TGTGCCAGCAGTTACCTAGGACAGGGATCCTACGAGCAGTACTTC. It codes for CASSYLGQGSYEQYF.

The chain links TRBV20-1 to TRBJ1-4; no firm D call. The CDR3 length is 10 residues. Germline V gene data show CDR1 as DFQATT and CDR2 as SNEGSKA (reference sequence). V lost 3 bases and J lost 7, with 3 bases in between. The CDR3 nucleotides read TGCAGTGCTAGTCGTGAAAAACTGTTTTTT. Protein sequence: CSASREKLFF.

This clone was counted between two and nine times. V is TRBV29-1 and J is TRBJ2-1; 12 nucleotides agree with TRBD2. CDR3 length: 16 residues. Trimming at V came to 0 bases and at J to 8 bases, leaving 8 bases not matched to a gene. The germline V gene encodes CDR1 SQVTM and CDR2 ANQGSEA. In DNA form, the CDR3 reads TGCAGCGTTGAAGAAGCTGGGGGACTAGCGGGCTATGAGCAGTTCTTC. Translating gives CSVEEAGGLAGYEQFF.

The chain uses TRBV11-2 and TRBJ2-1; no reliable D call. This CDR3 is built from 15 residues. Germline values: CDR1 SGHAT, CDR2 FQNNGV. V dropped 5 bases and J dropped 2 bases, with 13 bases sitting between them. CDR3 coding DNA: TGTGCCAGCAGCCCGACTTCTGTGGCCTACAATGAGCAGTTCTTC. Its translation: CASSPTSVAYNEQFF.

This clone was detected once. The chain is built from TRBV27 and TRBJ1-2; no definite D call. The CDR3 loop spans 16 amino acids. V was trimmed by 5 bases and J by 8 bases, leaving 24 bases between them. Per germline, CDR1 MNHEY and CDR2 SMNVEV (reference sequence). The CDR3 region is CASSPPRGRAFRGYTF. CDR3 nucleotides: TGTGCCAGCAGTCCGCCCCGCGGGAGAGCCTTCCGCGGCTACACCTTC.

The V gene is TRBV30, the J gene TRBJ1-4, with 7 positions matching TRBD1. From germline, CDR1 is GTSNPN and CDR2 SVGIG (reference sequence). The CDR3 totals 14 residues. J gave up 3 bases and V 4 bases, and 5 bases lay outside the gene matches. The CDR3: CAWTNGQANEKLFF. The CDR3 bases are TGTGCCTGGACCAACGGACAGGCTAATGAAAAACTGTTTTTT.

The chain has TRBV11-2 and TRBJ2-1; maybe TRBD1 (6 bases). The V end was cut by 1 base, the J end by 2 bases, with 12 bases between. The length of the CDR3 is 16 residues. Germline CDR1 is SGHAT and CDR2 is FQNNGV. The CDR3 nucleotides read TGTGCCAGCAGCTTAGTGGGGACATACACCTACAATGAGCAGTTCTTC. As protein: CASSLVGTYTYNEQFF.

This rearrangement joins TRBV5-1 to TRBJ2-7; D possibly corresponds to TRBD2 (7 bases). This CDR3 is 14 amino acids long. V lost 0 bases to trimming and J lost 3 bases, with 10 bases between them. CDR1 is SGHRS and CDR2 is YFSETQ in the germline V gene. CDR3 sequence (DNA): TGCGCCAGCAGCTTGGAAGGGGGGGGCTACGAGCAGTACTTC. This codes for CASSLEGGGYEQYF.

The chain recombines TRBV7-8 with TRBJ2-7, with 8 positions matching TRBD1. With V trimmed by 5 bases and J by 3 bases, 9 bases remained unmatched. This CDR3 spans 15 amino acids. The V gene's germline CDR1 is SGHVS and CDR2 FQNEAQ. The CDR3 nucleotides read TGTGCCAGCAGCCCCCCCGGGACAGGCCTCTACGAGCAGTACTTC. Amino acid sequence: CASSPPGTGLYEQYF.